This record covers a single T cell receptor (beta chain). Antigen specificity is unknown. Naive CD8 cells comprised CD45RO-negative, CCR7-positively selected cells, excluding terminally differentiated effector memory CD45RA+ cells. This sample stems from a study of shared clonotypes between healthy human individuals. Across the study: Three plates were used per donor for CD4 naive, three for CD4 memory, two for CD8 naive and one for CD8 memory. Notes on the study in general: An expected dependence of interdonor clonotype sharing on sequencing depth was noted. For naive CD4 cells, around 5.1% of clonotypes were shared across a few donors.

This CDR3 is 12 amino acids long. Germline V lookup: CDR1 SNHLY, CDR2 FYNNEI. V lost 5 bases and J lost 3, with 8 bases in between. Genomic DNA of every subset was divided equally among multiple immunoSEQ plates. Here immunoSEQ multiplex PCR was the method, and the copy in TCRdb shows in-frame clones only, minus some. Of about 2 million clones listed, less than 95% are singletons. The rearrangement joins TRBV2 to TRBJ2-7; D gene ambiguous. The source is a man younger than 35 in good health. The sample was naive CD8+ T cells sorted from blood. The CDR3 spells CASSYTDYEQYF. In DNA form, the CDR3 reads TGTGCCAGCAGTTACACAGACTACGAGCAGTACTTC.